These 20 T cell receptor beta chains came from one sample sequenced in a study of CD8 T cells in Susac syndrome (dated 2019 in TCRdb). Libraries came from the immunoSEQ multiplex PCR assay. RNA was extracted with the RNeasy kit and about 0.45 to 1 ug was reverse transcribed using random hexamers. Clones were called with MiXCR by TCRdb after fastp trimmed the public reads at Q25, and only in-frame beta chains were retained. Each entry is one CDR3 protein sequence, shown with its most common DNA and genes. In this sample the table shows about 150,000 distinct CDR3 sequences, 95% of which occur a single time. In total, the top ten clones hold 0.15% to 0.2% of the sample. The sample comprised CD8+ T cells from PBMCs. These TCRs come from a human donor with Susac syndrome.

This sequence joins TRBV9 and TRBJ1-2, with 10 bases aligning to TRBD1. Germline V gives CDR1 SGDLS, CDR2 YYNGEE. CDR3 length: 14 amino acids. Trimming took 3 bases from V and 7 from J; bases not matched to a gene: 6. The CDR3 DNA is TGTGCCAGCAGCGCCCGGACAGGGGGACCTGGCTACACCTTC. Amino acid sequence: CASSARTGGPGYTF.

CDR3 loop: CATSWRGIDNQPQHF. CDR3 nucleotide sequence: TGTGCCACCTCCTGGAGGGGGATTGACAATCAGCCCCAGCATTTT. V gene TRBV2 combines with J gene TRBJ1-5; D is possibly TRBD1 (6 bases). CDR1 and CDR2 (germline): SNHLY, FYNNEI. Between the trimmed V and J ends, which lost 10 bases and 3 bases, there was a span of 19 bases. The CDR3 runs 15 residues.

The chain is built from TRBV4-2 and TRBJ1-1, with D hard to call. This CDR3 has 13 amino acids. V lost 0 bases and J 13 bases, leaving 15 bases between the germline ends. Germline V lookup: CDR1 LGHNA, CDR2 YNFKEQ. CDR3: CASSQDGEGMVFF. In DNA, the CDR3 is TGTGCCAGCAGCCAAGACGGGGAGGGTATGGTTTTCTTT.

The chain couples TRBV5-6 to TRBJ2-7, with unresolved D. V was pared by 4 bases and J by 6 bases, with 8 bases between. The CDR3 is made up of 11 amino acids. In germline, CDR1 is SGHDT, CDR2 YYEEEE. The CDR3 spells CASSILAEQYF. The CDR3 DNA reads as TGTGCCAGCAGCATCTTGGCCGAGCAGTACTTC.

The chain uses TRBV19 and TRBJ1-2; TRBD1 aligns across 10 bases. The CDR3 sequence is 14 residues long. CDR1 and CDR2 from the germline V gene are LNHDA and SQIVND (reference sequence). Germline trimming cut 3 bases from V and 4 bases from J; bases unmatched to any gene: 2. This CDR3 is CASSIGTGAYGYTF. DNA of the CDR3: TGTGCCAGTAGTATCGGGACAGGGGCCTATGGCTACACCTTC.

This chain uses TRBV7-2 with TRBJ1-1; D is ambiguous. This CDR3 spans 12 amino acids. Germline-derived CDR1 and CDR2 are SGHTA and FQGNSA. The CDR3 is CALRRGSTEAFF. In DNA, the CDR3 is TGTGCGCTAAGGCGGGGAAGCACTGAAGCTTTCTTT.

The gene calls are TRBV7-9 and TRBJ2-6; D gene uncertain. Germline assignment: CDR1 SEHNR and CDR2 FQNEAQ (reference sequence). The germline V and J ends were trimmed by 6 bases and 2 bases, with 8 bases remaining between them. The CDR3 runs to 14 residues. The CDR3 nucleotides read TGTGCCAGCAGGGACGGAACTGGGGCCAACGTCCTGACTTTC. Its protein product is CASRDGTGANVLTF.

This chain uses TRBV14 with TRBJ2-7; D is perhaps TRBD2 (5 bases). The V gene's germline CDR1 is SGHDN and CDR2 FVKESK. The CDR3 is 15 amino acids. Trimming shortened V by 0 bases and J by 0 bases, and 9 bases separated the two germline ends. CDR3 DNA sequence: TGTGCCAGCAGCCAAGAGGCGGAGGACTCCTACGAGCAGTACTTC. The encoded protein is CASSQEAEDSYEQYF.

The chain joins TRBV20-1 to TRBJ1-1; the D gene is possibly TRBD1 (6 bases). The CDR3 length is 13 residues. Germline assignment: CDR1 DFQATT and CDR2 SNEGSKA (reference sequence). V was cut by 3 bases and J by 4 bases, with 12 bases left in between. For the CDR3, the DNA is TGCAGTGCTAGTCGAGGGGGGGGCACTGAAGCTTTCTTT. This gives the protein CSASRGGGTEAFF.

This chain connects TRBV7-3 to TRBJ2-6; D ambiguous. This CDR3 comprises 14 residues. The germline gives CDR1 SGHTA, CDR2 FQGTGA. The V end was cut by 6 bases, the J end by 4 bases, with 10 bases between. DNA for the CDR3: TGTGCCAGCAGGAGCAGTGTGGGGGCCAACGTCCTGACTTTC. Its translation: CASRSSVGANVLTF.

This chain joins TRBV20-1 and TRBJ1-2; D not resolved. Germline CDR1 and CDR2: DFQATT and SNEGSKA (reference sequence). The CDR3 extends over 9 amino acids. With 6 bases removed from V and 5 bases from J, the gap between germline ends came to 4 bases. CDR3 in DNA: TGCAGTGCCAAGTATGGCTACACCTTC. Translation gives CSAKYGYTF.

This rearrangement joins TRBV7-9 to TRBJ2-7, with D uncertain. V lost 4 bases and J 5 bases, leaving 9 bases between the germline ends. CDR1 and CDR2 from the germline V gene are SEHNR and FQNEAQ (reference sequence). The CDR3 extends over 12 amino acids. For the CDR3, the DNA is TGTGCCAGCAGCTCTAATTGGAACGAGCAGTACTTC. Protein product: CASSSNWNEQYF.

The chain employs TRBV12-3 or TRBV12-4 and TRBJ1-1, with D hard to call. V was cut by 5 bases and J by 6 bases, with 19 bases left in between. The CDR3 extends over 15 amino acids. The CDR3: CASSGTGPKGAEAFF. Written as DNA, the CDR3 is TGTGCCAGCAGTGGAACCGGGCCCAAAGGAGCTGAAGCTTTCTTT.

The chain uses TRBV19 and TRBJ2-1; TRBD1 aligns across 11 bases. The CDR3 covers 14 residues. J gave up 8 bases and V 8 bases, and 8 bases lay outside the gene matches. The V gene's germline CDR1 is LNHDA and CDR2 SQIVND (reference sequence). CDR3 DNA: TGTGCCAGTGCTCCGGGACAGGGGGGCGATGAGCAGTTCTTC. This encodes CASAPGQGGDEQFF.

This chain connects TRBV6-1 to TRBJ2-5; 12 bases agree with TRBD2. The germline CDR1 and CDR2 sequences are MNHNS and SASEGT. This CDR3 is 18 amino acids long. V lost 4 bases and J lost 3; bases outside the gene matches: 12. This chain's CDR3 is CASSGDGTSGLVEETQYF. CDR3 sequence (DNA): TGTGCCAGCAGTGGGGACGGGACTAGCGGGTTAGTAGAAGAGACCCAGTACTTC.

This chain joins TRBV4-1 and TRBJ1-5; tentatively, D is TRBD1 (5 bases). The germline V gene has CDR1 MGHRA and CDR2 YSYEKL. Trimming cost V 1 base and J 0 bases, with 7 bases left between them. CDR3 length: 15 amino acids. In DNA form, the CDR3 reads TGCGCCAGCAGCCAAGGGACAACTAGCAATCAGCCCCAGCATTTT. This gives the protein CASSQGTTSNQPQHF.

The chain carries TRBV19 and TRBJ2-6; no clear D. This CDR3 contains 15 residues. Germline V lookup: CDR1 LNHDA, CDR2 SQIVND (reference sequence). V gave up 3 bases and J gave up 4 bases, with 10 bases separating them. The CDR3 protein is CASSIAWTGANVLTF. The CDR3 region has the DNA TGTGCCAGTAGTATCGCGTGGACCGGGGCCAACGTCCTGACTTTC.

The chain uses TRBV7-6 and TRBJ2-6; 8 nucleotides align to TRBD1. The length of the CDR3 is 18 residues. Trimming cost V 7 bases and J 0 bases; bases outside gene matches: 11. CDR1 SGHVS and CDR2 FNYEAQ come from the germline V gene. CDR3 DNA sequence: TGTGCCAGCACCACGTGGGGACAGGTCCTCTCTGGGGCCAACGTCCTGACTTTC. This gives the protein CASTTWGQVLSGANVLTF.

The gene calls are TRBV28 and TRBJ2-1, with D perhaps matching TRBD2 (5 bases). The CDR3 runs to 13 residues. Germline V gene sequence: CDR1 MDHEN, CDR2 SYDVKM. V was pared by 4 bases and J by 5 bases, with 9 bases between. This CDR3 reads CASSSRDNNEQFF. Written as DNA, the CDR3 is TGTGCCAGCAGTTCCCGGGATAACAATGAGCAGTTCTTC.

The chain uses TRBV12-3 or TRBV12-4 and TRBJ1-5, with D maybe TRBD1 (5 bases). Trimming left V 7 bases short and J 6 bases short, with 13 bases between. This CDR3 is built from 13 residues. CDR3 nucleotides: TGTGCCAGCACCGGGGGAGGGATTCAGCCCCAGCATTTT. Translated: CASTGGGIQPQHF.